This T cell receptor beta chain derives from a study of blood T cell repertoires in COVID-19 (dated by TCRdb to the early 2020s). General notes on the study: Samples covering the acute and convalescent phases of COVID-19 were provided by collaborators in the United States, Italy and Spain. The material from the prospective study consisted of cDNA or gDNA derived from T cells, B-cell-depleted T cells, or PBMCs. A freely available public database, intended as a resource for researchers studying the immune response to SARS-CoV-2, is where the repertoires were released. The samples were drawn from two sources: the first 160 participants of the ongoing ImmuneRACE study, and 950 to 1,500 subjects contributed by 6 global collaborators. HLA class I and class II types, where available, came from metadata supplied by the sample provider rather than from assay-based typing. Subjects who had been exposed to COVID-19, were actively infected with it, or had recovered from it provided the deeply sampled blood TCRbeta repertoires that made up the dataset. Sample metadata almost always included a de-identified subject ID, COVID-19 status, age in years and sex.

The CDR3 runs 15 amino acids, cysteine and phenylalanine included. The sequence is cut down to CDR3 DNA, 45 bases in frame from base 1. Trimming costs V 4 bases and J 3 bases, and their ends lie 15 bases apart. CDR1 is given as MDHEN and CDR2 as SYDVKM, both from the germline V gene. Whole blood was collected in K2EDTA tubes by collaborating institutions according to the institutions' own protocols. For TCRbeta analysis, collaborator samples were shipped as frozen whole blood, as isolated PBMCs, or as DNA extracted from either sample type. What the study reported, not specific to this receptor: The amount of clinical and demographic metadata varied by source and participant and was provided uncurated.

TCRbeta CDR3 regions were amplified from genomic DNA using the immunoSEQ Assay, a bias-controlled multiplex PCR. Per the original workflow: The number of nucleated cells in each sample was estimated by amplification of reference gene primers within the assay. Sequence reads were collapsed and filtered to measure the absolute abundance of every unique TCRbeta CDR3 rearrangement. Productive Simpson clonality was computed per sample as the square root of Simpson's diversity index over productive rearrangements. As stored in TCRdb, this immuneACCESS dataset retains in-frame rearrangements with V and J assigned. A fraction of the clones does not appear; measured against another copy, unresolved V genes explain less than half of the discrepancy, and the remainder lacks a known reason. That table supplies the V and J calls and clone size; D and trimming were determined from the DNA. Here the sample has some 80,000 clones; about four fifths occur a single time. Roughly 5% of the sample goes to the ten largest clones.

Comments on this clone: What antigen it recognizes has not been identified. Per-base quality was not reported, and no clone a single base away is much larger than it.

This TCR was recovered from a woman at least 80 years old with active or convalescent COVID-19. The rearranged chain carries TRBV28 and TRBJ1-2; TRBD1 is a possible D gene, resting on 5 matching bases. What was sequenced was peripheral blood. The CDR3 sequence is CASSSPPGGYYGYTF. In nucleotides, the sequence is TGTGCCAGCAGTTCCCCCCCGGGGGGATACTATGGCTACACCTTC.